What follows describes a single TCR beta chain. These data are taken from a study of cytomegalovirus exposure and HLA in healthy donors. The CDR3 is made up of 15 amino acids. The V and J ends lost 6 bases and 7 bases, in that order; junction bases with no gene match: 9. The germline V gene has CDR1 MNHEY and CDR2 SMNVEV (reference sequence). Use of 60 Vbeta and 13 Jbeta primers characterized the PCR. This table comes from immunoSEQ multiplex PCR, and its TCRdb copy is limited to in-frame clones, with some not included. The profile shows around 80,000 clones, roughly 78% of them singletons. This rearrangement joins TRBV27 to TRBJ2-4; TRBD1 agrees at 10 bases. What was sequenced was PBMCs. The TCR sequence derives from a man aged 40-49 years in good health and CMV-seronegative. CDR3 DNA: TGTGCCAGCAGCCACCAGACAGGGGGCTTGAACATTCAGTACTTC. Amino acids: CASSHQTGGLNIQYF.